This TCR beta chain was recorded in a study of cytotoxic CD8 clonotypes in ibrutinib-treated CLL. Libraries were prepared by immunoSEQ multiplex PCR; TCRdb keeps only in-frame clonotypes and omits some of them. Among about 160,000 clones listed, more than 75% were seen once. V dropped 4 bases and J dropped 5; count of bases not matched to a gene: 25. There are 22 residues in the CDR3. The chain couples TRBV23-1 to TRBJ2-7; 14 bases are a match to TRBD2. TRBV23-1 is given ORF status, its function remaining uncertain. This material consisted of PBMCs, taken after 12 months of ibrutinib treatment. This TCR was recovered from a human donor with chronic lymphocytic leukemia. The CDR3 DNA reads TGCGCCAGCAGTCCCCGCGCCCATAGGACTAGCGGGGGGAAATCCTCCCCCCACGAGCAGTACTTC. Translating gives CASSPRAHRTSGGKSSPHEQYF.